This TCR beta chain was recovered during a study of T cell responses to AZD1222 COVID-19 vaccine. Looking at the study overall: Whether given at about 4 or about 12 weeks, second doses were pooled. Findings and caveats of the study: Two AZD1222 doses significantly raised spike-specific TCR breadth and depth over controls.

This clone was observed a few times. The antigen remains unidentified. Produced via immunoSEQ multiplex PCR; TCRdb's table is partial and in-frame only. Of more than 35,000 clones detected, 83% appear once; the ten largest clones hold around 52%. V dropped 4 bases and J dropped 0 bases, with 9 bases sitting between them. The V gene's germline CDR1 is MNHEY and CDR2 SVGAGI. This CDR3 has 14 residues. This rearrangement joins TRBV6-5 to TRBJ1-2; D call uncertain. The sample here was peripheral blood, taken on day 0 of AZD1222 vaccination. The clonotype originates from an adult in good health. CDR3: CASSSQKANYGYTF. Here the CDR3 DNA reads TGTGCCAGCAGTTCGCAGAAAGCTAACTATGGCTACACCTTC.